The 27 T cell receptor beta chains reported below all come from one sample, sequenced in a study of blood T cell repertoires in COVID-19. Repertoires were generated with immunoSEQ multiplex PCR, while TCRdb's copy carries only in-frame clones and drops some. Of 95,000 to 150,000 clones detected, 80% to 90% appear once; the ten largest clones hold about 1%. Input material: peripheral blood. These receptors all stem from a woman between 45 and 65 years old with active or convalescent COVID-19.

The CDR3 region is CASSYMNTEAFF. Here the CDR3 DNA reads TGTGCCAGTTCATACATGAACACTGAAGCTTTCTTT. The chain carries TRBV5-4 and TRBJ1-1, with D uncertain. The CDR3 totals 12 residues. Trimming took off 8 bases at V and 0 bases at J, with 8 bases between the two ends. Germline V lookup: CDR1 SGHNT, CDR2 YYREEE (reference sequence). The full variable domain, rest sourced from reference TRBV5-4 and TRBJ1-1, is ETGVTQSPTHLIKTRGQQVTLRCSSQSGHNTVSWYQQALGQGPQFIFQYYREEENGRGNFPPRFSGLQFPNYSSELNVNALELDDSALYLCASSYMNTEAFFGQGTRLTVV.

The chain has TRBV9 and TRBJ1-3; D gene ambiguous. The CDR3 runs to 15 residues. Germline CDR1 SGDLS, CDR2 YYNGEE. Trimming removed 3 bases at V and 7 bases at J, with 17 bases between. Here the CDR3 DNA reads TGTGCCAGCAGCGCCATGCAGAGCTCGGAGAACACCATATATTTT. It translates to CASSAMQSSENTIYF.

This clone was found once. The chain couples TRBV25-1 to TRBJ2-5; 7 bases align to TRBD1. The CDR3 sequence is 15 residues long. Trimming took 5 bases from V and 4 from J; bases not matched to a gene: 10. Looked up from germline, CDR1 is MGHDK and CDR2 is SYGVNS. The CDR3 DNA sequence: TGTGCCAGCAGTCAAACGGCAGGGGGAAGAGAGACCCAGTACTTC. This sequence encodes CASSQTAGGRETQYF.

The chain carries TRBV6-2 or TRBV6-3 and TRBJ2-4, with TRBD1 as a possible D gene (5 bases). The CDR3 totals 16 residues. Germline loops: CDR1 MNHEY, CDR2 SVGEGT. V was pared by 0 bases and J by 0 bases, with 9 bases between. The chain's CDR3 is CASSYSGRVAKNIQYF. The CDR3 DNA is TGTGCCAGCAGTTACTCGGGCAGGGTAGCCAAAAACATTCAGTACTTC.

The chain joins TRBV27 to TRBJ2-2, with 8 nucleotides matching TRBD2. V lost 9 bases and J lost 4; bases outside the gene matches: 10. Germline assignment: CDR1 MNHEY and CDR2 SMNVEV (reference sequence). CDR3 length equals 15 residues. The CDR3 bases are TGTGCCAGTAAGCCGGGACTAGTATTCACCGGGGAGCTGTTTTTT. This translates into CASKPGLVFTGELFF.

The V and J genes are TRBV10-2 and TRBJ2-7, with a weak D call TRBD1 (5 bases). The V and J ends lost 5 bases and 3 bases respectively, with 8 bases between them. Per the germline V gene, CDR1 is WSHSY and CDR2 is SAAADI. The CDR3 contains 12 residues. This chain's CDR3 is CASSRQSYEQYF. CDR3 DNA: TGCGCCAGCAGTCGACAGAGCTACGAGCAGTACTTC.

The V call is TRBV4-3, the J call TRBJ2-1; TRBD2 might be the D (6 bases). The germline V gene encodes CDR1 LGHNA and CDR2 YSLEER. The CDR3 loop spans 15 amino acids. The V end was cut by 0 bases, the J end by 2 bases, with 8 bases between. The CDR3 bases are TGCGCCAGCAGCCAAGAGGGAGGTCCCTACAATGAGCAGTTCTTC. Protein sequence: CASSQEGGPYNEQFF.

This clone was recorded many times. The rearrangement joins TRBV3-1 (or the pseudogene TRBV3-2) to TRBJ2-1; D is possibly TRBD1 (6 bases). Deletions cut 0 bases from V and 0 bases from J, with 6 bases between. Germline values: CDR1 LGHDT, CDR2 YNNKEL (reference sequence). The CDR3 length is 15 residues. The CDR3 DNA follows: TGTGCCAGCAGCCAAGAGGACAGCTCCTACAATGAGCAGTTCTTC. As protein: CASSQEDSSYNEQFF.

This clone was observed a few times. The rearrangement joins TRBV13 to TRBJ1-1; 11 nucleotides align to TRBD1. J was trimmed by 4 bases and V by 5 bases; bases with no gene match: 3. This CDR3 is 14 amino acids long. Germline CDR1 is PRHDT and CDR2 is FYEKMQ (reference sequence). The CDR3 sequence is CASSMGQGVTEAFF. In DNA, the CDR3 is TGTGCCAGCAGCATGGGACAGGGGGTCACTGAAGCTTTCTTT.

The chain recombines TRBV4-2 with TRBJ1-5; D perhaps matches TRBD1 (6 bases). The CDR3 extends over 15 amino acids. Trimming removed 1 base at V and 6 bases at J, with 13 bases between. Germline CDR1 and CDR2: LGHNA and YNFKEQ. CDR3 bases: TGTGCCAGCAGCCAAGTAAGGCAGGGGACTCAGCCCCAGCATTTT. The encoded protein is CASSQVRQGTQPQHF.

V usage is TRBV4-3 and J usage is TRBJ1-6; D perhaps matches TRBD1 (6 bases). Trimming removed 4 bases from V and 9 bases from J, with 16 bases in between. Per the germline V gene, CDR1 is LGHNA and CDR2 is YSLEER. The CDR3 sequence is 15 residues long. This chain's CDR3 is CASSLTGFGGSPLHF. The CDR3 DNA sequence: TGCGCCAGCAGCCTTACAGGGTTTGGGGGTTCACCCCTCCACTTT.

This clone has a single count. The J gene is TRBJ1-3, the V gene TRBV18; TRBD1 might be the D (5 bases). The germline gives CDR1 KGHSH, CDR2 LQKENI. V was pared by 4 bases and J by 2 bases, with 21 bases between. The CDR3 has 18 amino acids. The CDR3 DNA follows: TGTGCCAGCTCACGCACCCTGGCAGGGTTTGGGGCTGGAAACACCATATATTTT. Amino acids: CASSRTLAGFGAGNTIYF.

Only one count was recorded for this clone. The chain has TRBV7-3 and TRBJ1-2; 9 bases match TRBD1. The CDR3 spans 14 residues. Germline lookup yields CDR1 SGHTA and CDR2 FQGTGA. With V trimmed by 0 bases and J by 7 bases, 3 bases remained unmatched. DNA for the CDR3: TGTGCCAGCAGCTTAACCGGGACAGGGAGTGGCTACACCTTC. Residues: CASSLTGTGSGYTF.

The chain is built from TRBV9 and TRBJ1-5, with 10 bases that match TRBD1. This CDR3 is 16 amino acids long. Germline values: CDR1 SGDLS, CDR2 YYNGEE. Trimming removed 4 bases from V and 3 bases from J; junction bases left unmatched: 7. The CDR3: CASSPGTGALNQPQHF. The CDR3 region has the DNA TGTGCCAGCAGCCCGGGGACAGGGGCCCTCAATCAGCCCCAGCATTTT.

Points on this clone: The junction does not match germline at one end; this may be a read error. The V call is TRBV4-3, the J call TRBJ1-1; tentatively, D is TRBD1 (5 bases). Looked up from germline, CDR1 is LGHNA and CDR2 is YSLEER. The CDR3 has 13 residues. The CDR3 spells CASSRQGNSEAFF. The CDR3 nucleotides are TGCGCCAGCAGCCGGCAGGGTAACAGTGAAGCTTTCTTT.

This clone was detected a few times. This chain links TRBV9 with TRBJ1-2, with TRBD1 matching over 10 bases. The CDR3 is 17 amino acids. Germline assignment: CDR1 SGDLS and CDR2 YYNGEE. With V trimmed by 3 bases and J by 8 bases, 16 bases remained unmatched. CDR3 nucleotides: TGTGCCAGCAGCGGGACACGGACAGGGGGATACCTCCTAGGCTACACCTTC. It encodes CASSGTRTGGYLLGYTF.

The chain is built from TRBV27 and TRBJ2-1; perhaps TRBD2 as D (5 bases). Per germline, CDR1 MNHEY and CDR2 SMNVEV (reference sequence). The CDR3 totals 12 residues. Trimming took off 6 bases at V and 8 bases at J, with 11 bases between the two ends. Written as DNA, the CDR3 is TGTGCCAGCAGAAGGCTCGGGGATGAGCAGTTCTTC. It translates to CASRRLGDEQFF.

J is TRBJ1-1 and V is TRBV12-3 or TRBV12-4; D not certain. The CDR3 is made up of 12 amino acids. With 2 bases removed from V and 11 bases from J, the gap between germline ends came to 12 bases. DNA of the CDR3: TGTGCCAGCAGTTTATTGGGTGTGAGGGCTTTCTTT. This sequence encodes CASSLLGVRAFF.

CDR3 region: CASSGKGRGYEQYF. The CDR3 nucleotides read TGTGCCAGCAGTGGAAAGGGCAGGGGTTACGAGCAGTACTTC. The chain couples TRBV6-4 to TRBJ2-7, with a tentative D call TRBD1 (6 bases). Germline V gene lookup returns CDR1 MRHNA and CDR2 SNTAGT. V lost 4 bases and J 4 bases, leaving 14 bases between the germline ends. This CDR3 contains 14 residues.

As DNA, the CDR3 is TGTGCCAGCAGTTACTTCACATACAATGAGCAGTTCTTC. Translated, it gives CASSYFTYNEQFF. The chain carries TRBV6-2 or TRBV6-3 and TRBJ2-1; D gene uncertain. V lost 1 base and J 4 bases, leaving 5 bases between the germline ends. The CDR3 extends over 13 amino acids. Germline V gene data show CDR1 as MNHEY and CDR2 as SVGEGT.

This chain connects TRBV29-1 to TRBJ2-1; TRBD1 is a possible D gene (5 bases). V was pared by 4 bases and J by 2 bases, with 9 bases between. CDR3 size: 13 residues. The V gene's germline CDR1 is SQVTM and CDR2 ANQGSEA. The CDR3 loop reads CSVGRGAYNEQFF. In DNA, the CDR3 is TGCAGCGTTGGAAGGGGCGCCTACAATGAGCAGTTCTTC.

This clone appeared a few times. This chain links TRBV19 with TRBJ1-1; TRBD1 aligns across 8 bases. The V and J ends lost 6 bases and 5 bases, in that order; junction bases with no gene match: 8. This CDR3 is 14 amino acids long. The germline CDR1 and CDR2 sequences are LNHDA and SQIVND (reference sequence). Here the CDR3 DNA reads TGTGCCAGTAGCCTTCACCAGGGGGCAACTGAAGCTTTCTTT. This codes for CASSLHQGATEAFF.

The genes are TRBV4-2 and TRBJ2-1, with 9 bases fitting TRBD2. In germline, CDR1 is LGHNA, CDR2 YNFKEQ. The junction had 9 bases not matched to a gene; V was cut back by 1 base and J by 2 bases. This CDR3 is built from 18 residues. The CDR3 loop is CASSQGVAGEYTYNEQFF. In nucleotides, the CDR3 is TGTGCCAGCAGCCAAGGGGTAGCGGGAGAATACACCTACAATGAGCAGTTCTTC.

The chain is built from TRBV9 and TRBJ2-3; 10 bases agree with TRBD1. Trimming took 0 bases from V and 6 from J; bases not matched to a gene: 4. CDR1 is SGDLS and CDR2 is YYNGEE in the germline V gene. There are 15 residues in the CDR3. Here the CDR3 DNA reads TGTGCCAGCAGCGTAGTTGGGACAGGGGTTGATACGCAGTATTTT. Translated: CASSVVGTGVDTQYF.

The rearrangement links TRBV5-4 to TRBJ2-1, with 11 nucleotides matching TRBD2. Per germline, CDR1 SGHNT and CDR2 YYREEE (reference sequence). The V and J ends lost 1 base and 6 bases, in that order; junction bases with no gene match: 9. The CDR3 runs to 17 residues. The CDR3 protein is CASSLQIAGGPGNEQFF. In DNA, the CDR3 is TGTGCCAGCAGCTTGCAAATAGCGGGAGGGCCCGGCAATGAGCAGTTCTTC.

DNA of the CDR3: TGTGCCAGCAGCTCGAGTCCGGGACTAGCGGGAGGCCTCTACGAGCAGTACTTC. Protein product: CASSSSPGLAGGLYEQYF. The rearrangement uses TRBV7-3 and TRBJ2-7, with 15 bases aligning to TRBD2. This CDR3 comprises 18 residues. The junction had 10 bases not matched to a gene; V was cut back by 4 bases and J by 3 bases. Germline-derived CDR1 and CDR2 are SGHTA and FQGTGA.

V usage is TRBV7-2 and J usage is TRBJ2-3, with 9 positions matching TRBD1. This CDR3 comprises 16 residues. Unmatched junction bases numbered 9, after V lost 6 bases and J lost 2 bases. Germline values: CDR1 SGHTA, CDR2 FQGNSA. The CDR3 spells CASRITGGANTDTQYF. The CDR3 bases are TGTGCCAGCAGGATCACAGGGGGCGCGAACACAGATACGCAGTATTTT.